These 16 T cell receptor beta chains were sequenced from one sample in a study of blood T cells in healthy people across ages. Primers used in a second PCR of roughly 6 to 11 cycles were a sample-barcoded 5' primer and a J-beta primer mix. One entry per CDR3 protein results from TCRdb running MiXCR on the 5' RACE reads. The repertoire has fewer than 800,000 distinct CDR3 sequences, approximately 29% of them found once; the top ten carry 15% to 19%. Sequenced input: blood. These receptors came from a woman older than 75 in good health.

In its sample, this clonotype was seen many times. The gene calls are TRBV29-1 and TRBJ2-3; D unresolved. The J call may be mistaken, given a closer DNA end match to TRBJ2-5. The CDR3 contains 11 residues. Germline V CDR1 and CDR2: SQVTM, ANQGSEA. Here the CDR3 reads CSVEKGETQYF. The CDR3 nucleotides read TGCAGCGTTGAAAAGGGAGAGACCCAGTACTTC.

This clonotype was seen many times. This chain joins TRBV6-2 or TRBV6-3 and TRBJ2-7; D perhaps matches TRBD1 (6 bases). The germline gives CDR1 MNHEY, CDR2 SVGEGT. V lost 5 bases to trimming and J lost 3 bases, with 17 bases between them. The CDR3 covers 15 residues. The CDR3 DNA follows: TGTGCCAGCAGTCGACCCGGGACAACAAGCTACGAGCAGTACTTC. This gives the protein CASSRPGTTSYEQYF.

The chain is built from TRBV7-2 and TRBJ1-2, with 9 bases lining up with TRBD1. Germline V lookup: CDR1 SGHTA, CDR2 FQGNSA. V dropped 6 bases and J dropped 3; count of bases not matched to a gene: 11. There are 16 residues in the CDR3. CDR3 sequence reads: CASRYGSGTGYYGYTF. As DNA, the CDR3 is TGTGCCAGCAGATATGGTTCCGGGACAGGGTACTATGGCTACACCTTC.

This clonotype was observed at least ten times. The chain joins TRBV7-8 to TRBJ1-2; 9 positions agree with TRBD1. V was pared by 1 base and J by 3 bases, with 3 bases of the junction left unmatched. This CDR3 spans 15 amino acids. Germline V gives CDR1 SGHVS, CDR2 FQNEAQ. In DNA form, the CDR3 reads TGTGCCAGCAGCTTAGGGGACAGGGATGACTATGGCTACACCTTC. It specifies CASSLGDRDDYGYTF.

This clonotype was seen a handful of times. This chain links TRBV12-3 or TRBV12-4 with TRBJ1-2; 10 nucleotides agree with TRBD1. The CDR3 has 15 residues. J lost 4 bases, V lost 6 bases, and 8 bases had no gene match. The CDR3 spells CASRSRDRGPYGYTF. The CDR3 DNA is TGTGCCAGCAGGTCCCGGGACAGGGGACCCTATGGCTACACCTTC.

In its sample, this clonotype was seen a few times. This chain links TRBV5-1 with TRBJ2-2; 7 bases align to TRBD2. The CDR3 has 16 residues. Germline-derived CDR1 and CDR2 are SGHRS and YFSETQ. The trim removed 0 bases at V and 4 bases at J, leaving 6 bases unmatched. As DNA, the CDR3 is TGCGCCAGCAGCTTGGAACGGGGGGACTCCACCGGGGAGCTGTTTTTT. Protein product: CASSLERGDSTGELFF.

This clonotype has a count of ten or more. This rearrangement joins TRBV12-3 or TRBV12-4 to TRBJ1-2; D remains unclear. V was cut by 3 bases and J by 4 bases, with 6 bases left in between. The CDR3 sequence is 12 residues long. The CDR3 loop is CASSFVLYGYTF. The DNA for the CDR3 is TGTGCCAGCAGTTTTGTTCTCTATGGCTACACCTTC.

The chain has TRBV4-1 and TRBJ1-2; no reliable D call. V lost 0 bases to trimming and J lost 3 bases, with 11 bases between them. In germline, CDR1 is MGHRA, CDR2 YSYEKL. The CDR3 contains 15 residues. Here the CDR3 DNA reads TGCGCCAGCAGCCAAGATGAGGGAAGGTACTATGGCTACACCTTC. Translated: CASSQDEGRYYGYTF.

V and J are TRBV9 and TRBJ1-1; 8 bases fit TRBD1. V lost 4 bases and J lost 5; bases outside the gene matches: 10. Germline V CDR1 and CDR2: SGDLS, YYNGEE. This CDR3 region has 15 residues. In DNA form, the CDR3 reads TGTGCCAGCAGCTTTCGGACAGGGATGGGAACTGAAGCTTTCTTT. This gives the protein CASSFRTGMGTEAFF.

This clonotype was seen more than once but under ten times. J is TRBJ1-5 and V is TRBV25-1; D is possibly TRBD1 (5 bases). This CDR3 spans 15 amino acids. V lost 5 bases and J lost 5, with 16 bases in between. Per the germline V gene, CDR1 is MGHDK and CDR2 is SYGVNS. Written as DNA, the CDR3 is TGTGCCAGCAGTCCTAAAGGCGGGACCCATCAGCCCCAGCATTTT. Protein sequence: CASSPKGGTHQPQHF.

This clonotype was counted a few times. V and J are TRBV14 and TRBJ2-7; D could derive from TRBD1 or TRBD2 (5 bases each). Germline V gives CDR1 SGHDN, CDR2 FVKESK. The V gene lost 3 bases and the J gene lost 2 bases, with 20 bases spanning the gap. This CDR3 is 17 amino acids long. The DNA of the CDR3 is TGTGCCAGCAGCCAGGAAACCCCACGGGACGGCCCCTACGAGCAGTACTTC. Protein product: CASSQETPRDGPYEQYF.

About this clonotype: A much larger clone differs from this one at a single base, so this may be a read error. The chain joins TRBV29-1 to TRBJ1-2; D call uncertain. Per germline, CDR1 SQVTM and CDR2 ANQGSEA. The CDR3 is 12 residues long. This CDR3 reads CSVGETHYGHTF. For the CDR3, the DNA is TGCAGCGTTGGAGAGACTCACTATGGCCACACCTTC.

This chain joins TRBV28 and TRBJ1-2, with no clear D. The V end lost 6 bases, the J end lost 3 bases, and 11 bases lay between the germline ends. The CDR3 length is 13 residues. Germline V gene lookup returns CDR1 MDHEN and CDR2 SYDVKM. The CDR3 protein is CASSLGWDYGYTF. DNA for the CDR3: TGTGCCAGCAGCCTAGGGTGGGACTATGGCTACACCTTC.

As for this clonotype: At one boundary the junction diverges from the germline segment, which might be a read error. The V call is TRBV4-2, the J call TRBJ1-1; the match to TRBD1 covers 8 bases. CDR1 is LGHNA, CDR2 YNFKEQ, per germline. The CDR3 contains 13 residues. CDR3 bases: TGTACCAGCAGCCAAGATCGCCGACAGGGGGCTTTCTTT. Amino acid sequence: CTSSQDRRQGAFF.

The rearrangement joins TRBV7-9 to TRBJ2-6; TRBD1 is a possible D gene (6 bases). The CDR3 covers 17 residues. The V gene's germline CDR1 is SEHNR and CDR2 FQNEAQ (reference sequence). The V gene lost 3 bases and the J gene lost 2 bases, with 14 bases spanning the gap. The chain's CDR3 is CASSFGRGTPGANVLTF. CDR3 in DNA: TGTGCCAGCAGCTTCGGCAGGGGTACGCCTGGGGCCAACGTCCTGACTTTC.

This clonotype was recorded at least ten times. V gene TRBV20-1 combines with J gene TRBJ2-1; D gene uncertain. The V end was cut by 1 base, the J end by 1 base, with 8 bases between. CDR1 and CDR2 (germline): DFQATT, SNEGSKA (reference sequence). The length of the CDR3 is 14 residues. The CDR3, as DNA: TGCAGTGCTAGAGTGGGTGATTCCTACAATGAGCAGTTCTTC. It is translated as CSARVGDSYNEQFF.